The next 29 T cell receptor beta chains were all read from a single sample in a study of technical replicates of blood from a handful of donors. Produced via immunoSEQ multiplex PCR; TCRdb's table is partial and in-frame only. The table records around 70,000 clones, about 94% of them present only once. Sequenced sample: T cells isolated from PBMCs. All receptors derive from a human donor in good health.

The chain recombines TRBV15 with TRBJ2-7; the D gene is possibly TRBD2 (6 bases). The germline V and J ends were trimmed by 0 bases and 2 bases, with 23 bases remaining between them. From germline, CDR1 is LNHNV and CDR2 YYDKDF (reference sequence). The length of the CDR3 is 19 residues. CDR3 sequence (DNA): TGTGCCACCAGCAGAGATCTGTCCGGGAGTAATCTGTTCCCCTACGAGCAGTACTTC. Its protein is CATSRDLSGSNLFPYEQYF.

J is TRBJ2-7 and V is TRBV6-1; TRBD2 might be the D (6 bases). CDR3 length equals 16 residues. The germline gives CDR1 MNHNS, CDR2 SASEGT. The V gene lost 2 bases and the J gene lost 5 bases, with 19 bases spanning the gap. The CDR3 region is CASSEIRPRRADEQYF. In DNA form, the CDR3 reads TGTGCCAGCAGTGAAATTAGACCCAGGAGGGCGGACGAGCAGTACTTC.

The chain links TRBV19 to TRBJ2-3; 8 nucleotides match TRBD2. This CDR3 comprises 16 residues. Germline V gives CDR1 LNHDA, CDR2 SQIVND (reference sequence). Trimming cost V 5 bases and J 2 bases; bases outside gene matches: 9. CDR3 in amino acids: CASSPRTSRYTDTQYF. As DNA, the CDR3 is TGTGCCAGTAGTCCCAGGACTAGCCGCTACACAGATACGCAGTATTTT.

This rearrangement joins TRBV5-1 to TRBJ2-1, with D perhaps matching TRBD2 (6 bases). Germline loops: CDR1 SGHRS, CDR2 YFSETQ. Between the trimmed V and J ends, which lost 4 bases and 10 bases, there was a span of 12 bases. This CDR3 is 12 amino acids long. This CDR3 reads CASSTPGDEQFF. In DNA form, the CDR3 reads TGCGCCAGCAGCACGCCGGGAGACGAGCAGTTCTTC.

This sequence joins TRBV7-9 and TRBJ2-3; 7 nucleotides agree with TRBD1. With 3 bases clipped from V and 4 bases from J, the junction kept 16 bases outside the gene matches. In germline, CDR1 is SEHNR, CDR2 FQNEAQ (reference sequence). This CDR3 comprises 18 residues. The CDR3 sequence: CASSFPLDDRDSADTQYF. The CDR3 DNA sequence: TGTGCCAGCAGCTTTCCTCTCGATGACAGGGATTCGGCAGATACGCAGTATTTT.

This clone has a single count. Other DNA sequences in this specimen translate into the identical CDR3. The V gene is TRBV6-5, the J gene TRBJ2-5; 9 bases fit TRBD1. Looked up from germline, CDR1 is MNHEY and CDR2 is SVGAGI. The V segment lost 0 bases and the J segment 5 bases; nucleotides outside the gene matches: 4. This CDR3 contains 15 residues. The CDR3 is CASSYSGGTGETQYF. The CDR3 DNA follows: TGTGCCAGCAGTTACTCGGGGGGGACAGGGGAGACCCAGTACTTC.

The chain links TRBV9 to TRBJ2-1; D perhaps matches TRBD2 (6 bases). Between the trimmed V and J ends, which lost 0 bases and 0 bases, there was a span of 13 bases. There are 17 residues in the CDR3. Per germline, CDR1 SGDLS and CDR2 YYNGEE. The CDR3, as DNA: TGTGCCAGCAGCGTAGGTAGCGGAGAAAGCTCCTACAATGAGCAGTTCTTC. It is translated as CASSVGSGESSYNEQFF. The whole variable domain, filled in from reference TRBV9 and TRBJ2-1, reads DSGVTQTPKHLITATGQRVTLRCSPRSGDLSVYWYQQSLDQGLQFLIQYYNGEERAKGNILERFSAQQFPDLHSELNLSSLELGDSALYFCASSVGSGESSYNEQFFGPGTRLTVL.

The chain links TRBV6-1 to TRBJ1-5; D gene unclear. Germline-derived CDR1 and CDR2 are MNHNS and SASEGT. The CDR3 length is 18 residues. Deletions cut 3 bases from V and 0 bases from J, with 18 bases between. The DNA for the CDR3 is TGTGCCAGCAGTGAGGTGGTATCCCACTCCTATAGCAATCAGCCCCAGCATTTT. Its translation: CASSEVVSHSYSNQPQHF.

V is TRBV29-1 and J is TRBJ2-7; 8 bases are shared with TRBD2. Germline V gives CDR1 SQVTM, CDR2 ANQGSEA. The CDR3 runs to 11 residues. V lost 4 bases and J lost 7; bases outside the gene matches: 3. CDR3: CSVASGREQYF. In DNA form, the CDR3 reads TGCAGCGTTGCAAGCGGGAGAGAGCAGTACTTC.

This clone was picked up one time. The J gene is TRBJ2-6, the V gene TRBV7-6; tentative D call: TRBD1 (5 bases). From germline, CDR1 is SGHVS and CDR2 FNYEAQ. The CDR3 totals 15 residues. V lost 3 bases to trimming and J lost 4 bases, with 10 bases between them. The CDR3 protein is CASSFQGSGANVLTF. The DNA of the CDR3 is TGTGCCAGCAGCTTCCAGGGATCGGGGGCCAACGTCCTGACTTTC.

This chain joins TRBV28 and TRBJ1-2, with TRBD1 as a possible D gene (6 bases). CDR3 length: 15 residues. CDR1 and CDR2 (germline): MDHEN, SYDVKM. Trimming removed 1 base at V and 8 bases at J, with 17 bases between. The CDR3 bases are TGTGCCAGCAGTTTATTTGTCAGGGGTTCGGAGGGCTACACCTTC. Translating gives CASSLFVRGSEGYTF.

The CDR3 DNA reads as TGTGCCAGCAGCTTGACAGGCTCCTTTCCCTATGGCTACACCTTC. Its translation is CASSLTGSFPYGYTF. The V gene is TRBV7-8, the J gene TRBJ1-2; D perhaps matches TRBD1 (6 bases). This CDR3 region has 15 residues. V lost 3 bases and J lost 4, with 15 bases in between. CDR1 and CDR2 (germline): SGHVS, FQNEAQ.

J is TRBJ1-1 and V is TRBV9; D perhaps matches TRBD1 (6 bases). The V end was cut by 4 bases, the J end by 0 bases, with 10 bases between. Per germline, CDR1 SGDLS and CDR2 YYNGEE. The CDR3 has 14 amino acids. The CDR3 loop is CASSMDSLNTEAFF. CDR3 coding DNA: TGTGCCAGCAGCATGGACAGCCTGAACACTGAAGCTTTCTTT.

The V gene is TRBV6-1, the J gene TRBJ2-7; possible D gene TRBD1, 6 bases. CDR3 size: 17 residues. Trimming removed 3 bases from V and 4 bases from J, with 22 bases in between. Germline V gene lookup returns CDR1 MNHNS and CDR2 SASEGT. The CDR3 region is CASSDAGTTPKKYEQYF. The CDR3 DNA follows: TGTGCCAGCAGTGATGCCGGGACAACTCCTAAGAAATACGAGCAGTACTTC.

The V gene is TRBV7-2, the J gene TRBJ2-7; D perhaps matches TRBD2 (5 bases). With 1 base removed from V and 5 bases from J, the gap between germline ends came to 12 bases. The length of the CDR3 is 14 residues. Germline CDR1 SGHTA, CDR2 FQGNSA. The CDR3 loop reads CASSLVPEAHEQYF. The CDR3 DNA reads TGTGCCAGCAGCTTAGTTCCGGAGGCCCACGAGCAGTACTTC.

The chain uses TRBV2 and TRBJ2-1; 11 positions match TRBD1. The CDR3 has 15 amino acids. Trimming at V came to 4 bases and at J to 9 bases, leaving 8 bases not matched to a gene. The germline CDR1 and CDR2 sequences are SNHLY and FYNNEI. CDR3: CASSALRDRGSEQFF. Written as DNA, the CDR3 is TGTGCCAGCAGTGCACTCCGGGACAGGGGGAGTGAGCAGTTCTTC.

This chain connects TRBV9 to TRBJ2-6; 10 bases are a match to TRBD2. CDR3 length equals 18 residues. Germline V CDR1 and CDR2: SGDLS, YYNGEE. J lost 3 bases, V lost 2 bases, and 8 bases had no gene match. The CDR3 nucleotides read TGTGCCAGCAGCGTCGGACTAGCGGCTTCCGGTGGGGCCAACGTCCTGACTTTC. Protein sequence: CASSVGLAASGGANVLTF.

The chain combines TRBV7-2 with TRBJ1-5; 9 bases are shared with TRBD1. The germline V gene has CDR1 SGHTA and CDR2 FQGNSA. The CDR3 runs to 15 residues. J lost 5 bases, V lost 5 bases, and 7 bases had no gene match. The CDR3 loop reads CASSHDRDRDQPQHF. The CDR3 DNA is TGTGCCAGCAGCCACGACAGGGACAGGGATCAGCCCCAGCATTTT.

The chain combines TRBV7-9 with TRBJ1-2, with D unclear. Germline lookup yields CDR1 SEHNR and CDR2 FQNEAQ (reference sequence). CDR3 length equals 19 residues. V was shortened by 0 bases and J by 0 bases, with 20 bases between the two germline ends. This CDR3 reads CASSLALGGRYLANYGYTF. CDR3 nucleotide sequence: TGTGCCAGCAGCTTAGCGCTGGGAGGGAGGTACTTAGCTAACTATGGCTACACCTTC.

The V gene is TRBV18, the J gene TRBJ2-3; no clear D gene. The germline V gene encodes CDR1 KGHSH and CDR2 LQKENI. CDR3 length: 14 residues. Trimming left V 3 bases short and J 0 bases short, with 7 bases between. The CDR3, as DNA: TGTGCCAGCTCACCTCCCGGGAGCACAGATACGCAGTATTTT. Translating it yields CASSPPGSTDTQYF.

The chain is built from TRBV6-1 and TRBJ1-5; perhaps TRBD1 as D (6 bases). Germline V gives CDR1 MNHNS, CDR2 SASEGT. The germline V and J ends were trimmed by 4 bases and 2 bases, with 9 bases remaining between them. The CDR3 consists of 14 residues. Here the CDR3 DNA reads TGTGCCAGCAGTGCCTACAGGGGCAATCAGCCCCAGCATTTT. It yields the protein CASSAYRGNQPQHF.

This chain links TRBV30 with TRBJ2-5; D is unclear. V lost 2 bases, J lost 2 bases, and 9 bases lay in between. Germline values: CDR1 GTSNPN, CDR2 SVGIG (reference sequence). This CDR3 comprises 13 residues. CDR3 DNA sequence: TGTGCCTGGAGTTTCCCTGTTCAAGAGACCCAGTACTTC. Its translation is CAWSFPVQETQYF.

This clone was seen a single time. The V and J genes are TRBV4-2 and TRBJ1-1; TRBD1 is a possible D gene (5 bases). Germline V lookup: CDR1 LGHNA, CDR2 YNFKEQ. The CDR3 loop spans 15 amino acids. Trimming stripped 1 base from V and 8 bases from J, with 17 bases between. The CDR3 protein is CASSQVEGGQMEAFF. The DNA of the CDR3 is TGTGCCAGCAGCCAAGTGGAGGGTGGACAAATGGAAGCTTTCTTT.

The chain recombines TRBV18 with TRBJ2-7; perhaps TRBD1 as D (6 bases). The V end was cut by 0 bases, the J end by 4 bases, with 7 bases between. Germline CDR1 KGHSH, CDR2 LQKENI. The CDR3 spans 13 residues. The CDR3 sequence is CASSPPDRYEQYF. The CDR3 DNA follows: TGTGCCAGCTCACCACCGGACAGATACGAGCAGTACTTC.

V usage is TRBV4-1 and J usage is TRBJ2-7; 7 bases line up with TRBD2. There are 16 residues in the CDR3. Per the germline V gene, CDR1 is MGHRA and CDR2 is YSYEKL. Trimming at V came to 0 bases and at J to 3 bases, leaving 8 bases not matched to a gene. As DNA, the CDR3 is TGCGCCAGCAGCCAAGATAGGCTAGCGGCCTTCTACGAGCAGTACTTC. It specifies CASSQDRLAAFYEQYF.

V is TRBV28 and J is TRBJ2-7; D not resolved. This CDR3 has 12 amino acids. V was pared by 6 bases and J by 2 bases, with 8 bases between. The germline CDR1 and CDR2 sequences are MDHEN and SYDVKM. The CDR3 region has the DNA TGTGCCAGCAGAGCGCTAACCTACGAGCAGTACTTC. It codes for CASRALTYEQYF.

The rearrangement uses TRBV7-3 and TRBJ2-5; 9 nucleotides match TRBD2. The CDR3 is 18 residues long. Germline CDR1 reads SGHTA; CDR2 reads FQGTGA. The V and J ends lost 1 base and 5 bases, in that order; junction bases with no gene match: 14. In DNA form, the CDR3 reads TGTGCCAGCAGCTTAAATCCCCTCTTAAGCGGGAGGCGGGAGACCCAGTACTTC. It codes for CASSLNPLLSGRRETQYF.

The chain uses TRBV7-3 and TRBJ2-1, with TRBD2 identical over 12 bases. Germline V gene sequence: CDR1 SGHTA, CDR2 FQGTGA. The CDR3 consists of 15 residues. The junction had 4 bases not matched to a gene; V was cut back by 6 bases and J by 4 bases. The CDR3 is CASRGLAGPYNEQFF. The CDR3 DNA reads as TGTGCCAGCAGAGGACTAGCGGGACCGTACAATGAGCAGTTCTTC.

The genes are TRBV2 and TRBJ2-1, with TRBD2 identical over 9 bases. The CDR3 is 16 amino acids. After removal of 3 bases from V and 7 bases from J, the junction contained 10 bases not matched to a gene. CDR1 is SNHLY and CDR2 is FYNNEI in the germline V gene. In DNA form, the CDR3 reads TGTGCCAGCAGTGAGTTTGTGGCTAGCGGGAATAATGAGCAGTTCTTC. Protein: CASSEFVASGNNEQFF.